The 9 T cell receptor beta chains reported below all come from one sample, sequenced in a study of blood T cell repertoires in COVID-19. Measured with immunoSEQ multiplex PCR; TCRdb has only the in-frame clones, and not every one. The sample holds a few hundred thousand clones; roughly 85% are singletons and the top ten take roughly 11%. Sequencing used peripheral blood. The receptors shown here come from a woman in her 70s with acute or convalescent COVID-19.

The V gene is TRBV5-1, the J gene TRBJ2-7; 7 bases agree with TRBD1. The germline V gene encodes CDR1 SGHRS and CDR2 YFSETQ. The CDR3 is made up of 13 amino acids. Trimming cost V 4 bases and J 5 bases; bases outside gene matches: 6. The CDR3 DNA reads TGCGCCAGCAGCCGGGACAGAACCAACGAGCAGTACTTC. This encodes CASSRDRTNEQYF.

The chain couples TRBV6-6 to TRBJ2-1; 14 bases match TRBD2. CDR3 size: 17 residues. Losses at the gene ends were 5 bases for V and 0 bases for J; bases not matched to a gene: 3. Germline V gives CDR1 MNHNY, CDR2 SVGAGI (reference sequence). This CDR3 reads CASSPGTSGSSYNEQFF. The CDR3 DNA reads TGTGCCAGCAGTCCTGGGACTAGCGGGAGCTCCTACAATGAGCAGTTCTTC.

The rearrangement links TRBV6-5 to TRBJ1-2; the D is unclear. CDR1 and CDR2 (germline): MNHEY, SVGAGI. The ends were cut back, 0 bases at V and 2 bases at J, with 10 bases in the middle. The CDR3 has 15 residues. The CDR3 nucleotides are TGTGCCAGCAGTTACTCACTTATCCAAAACTATGGCTACACCTTC. Residues: CASSYSLIQNYGYTF.

This chain uses TRBV20-1 with TRBJ2-1, with a possible D match to TRBD2 (6 bases). The CDR3 is 14 residues long. Between the trimmed V and J ends, which lost 3 bases and 9 bases, there was a span of 18 bases. Per germline, CDR1 DFQATT and CDR2 SNEGSKA (reference sequence). In nucleotides, the CDR3 is TGCAGTGCTAGTGCTGGGACTTCGGTTATTGAGCAGTTCTTC. Its protein is CSASAGTSVIEQFF.

The chain has TRBV6-1 and TRBJ2-4; 9 nucleotides line up with TRBD2. This CDR3 comprises 15 residues. Per the germline V gene, CDR1 is MNHNS and CDR2 is SASEGT. With V trimmed by 3 bases and J by 6 bases, 6 bases remained unmatched. DNA of the CDR3: TGTGCCAGCAGTGAGGAGCTAGCGGGGCCAAACATTCAGTACTTC. Its protein is CASSEELAGPNIQYF.

The chain has TRBV5-1 and TRBJ1-3; no firm D call. Germline V gene sequence: CDR1 SGHRS, CDR2 YFSETQ. V lost 8 bases to trimming and J lost 4 bases, with 16 bases between them. This CDR3 is 14 amino acids long. The CDR3 protein is CARPGEVFGNTIYF. The DNA for the CDR3 is TGCGCCAGGCCCGGCGAGGTTTTCGGAAACACCATATATTTT.

The chain has TRBV19 and TRBJ1-1; a weak D match, TRBD1 (6 bases). CDR3 length equals 13 residues. Trimming stripped 6 bases from V and 6 bases from J, with 14 bases between. Germline lookup yields CDR1 LNHDA and CDR2 SQIVND (reference sequence). The CDR3 coding sequence is TGTGCCAGTAGCCCCAGGGGAGGGCCTGAAGCTTTCTTT. Translated, it gives CASSPRGGPEAFF.

The chain carries TRBV4-1 and TRBJ2-7; no definite D call. The germline V gene encodes CDR1 MGHRA and CDR2 YSYEKL. Trimming removed 4 bases at V and 3 bases at J, with 10 bases between. This CDR3 spans 13 amino acids. Here the CDR3 reads CASSPRSGYEQYF. CDR3 nucleotides: TGCGCCAGCAGCCCGCGGTCTGGCTACGAGCAGTACTTC.

The V call is TRBV4-1, the J call TRBJ1-2; D uncertain. This CDR3 is 14 amino acids long. The germline V gene encodes CDR1 MGHRA and CDR2 YSYEKL. V was shortened by 6 bases and J by 1 base, with 12 bases between the two germline ends. The CDR3 protein is CASSLGSLNYGYTF. The CDR3 DNA sequence: TGCGCCAGCAGTCTGGGCAGTCTTAACTATGGCTACACCTTC.